The 22 T cell receptor beta chains below come from one sample, sequenced in a study of beta chain features in type 1 diabetes. The isolated RNA, all of it, was reverse transcribed, so expressed TCRB transcripts were what got sequenced. Generated by immunoSEQ multiplex PCR, the TCRdb table keeps only in-frame clones and is missing some. This sample carries approximately 380,000 clones, about 16% of them seen once, and the ten largest clones take roughly 0.019%. Sequencing was performed on naive CD4+ T cells from blood. The source is a woman aged 18-29 years in good health.

This clone has a handful of counts. This chain joins TRBV29-1 and TRBJ2-1; 9 bases fit TRBD2. The CDR3 is 19 amino acids. V trimming: 3 bases; J trimming: 5 bases; junction bases outside the gene matches: 20. The germline V gene has CDR1 SQVTM and CDR2 ANQGSEA. The CDR3: CSVDLVFSGRPTSHNEQFF. In nucleotides, the CDR3 is TGCAGCGTTGACCTTGTGTTTAGCGGGAGACCCACTTCTCACAATGAGCAGTTCTTC.

This clone has more than one count but fewer than ten. The rearrangement uses TRBV7-2 and TRBJ2-7, with 7 positions matching TRBD1. Per the germline V gene, CDR1 is SGHTA and CDR2 is FQGNSA. The CDR3 sequence is 14 residues long. Unmatched junction bases numbered 9, after V lost 4 bases and J lost 6 bases. The CDR3 DNA follows: TGTGCCAGCAGCTACAGCCGGGACAGCAGCGAGCAGTACTTC. Translated: CASSYSRDSSEQYF. The variable domain in full, with the rest retrieved from reference TRBV7-2 and TRBJ2-7, is GAGVSQSPSNKVTEKGKDVELRCDPISGHTALYWYRQSLGQGLEFLIYFQGNSAPDKSGLPSDRFSAERTGGSVSTLTIQRTQQEDSAVYLCASSYSRDSSEQYFGPGTRLTVT.

V usage is TRBV25-1 and J usage is TRBJ2-7, with no clear D. V gave up 4 bases and J gave up 1 base, with 5 bases separating them. The germline CDR1 and CDR2 sequences are MGHDK and SYGVNS. The CDR3 loop spans 12 amino acids. CDR3 bases: TGTGCCAGCAGTGCGGTTTCCTACGAGCAGTACTTC. Amino acid sequence: CASSAVSYEQYF.

The chain combines TRBV4-1 with TRBJ2-2, with TRBD2 matching over 11 bases. The CDR3 extends over 18 amino acids. Germline-derived CDR1 and CDR2 are MGHRA and YSYEKL. V lost 0 bases and J lost 7; bases outside the gene matches: 10. CDR3: CASSQDFSSGRLGGELFF. CDR3 coding DNA: TGCGCCAGCAGCCAAGATTTTTCTAGCGGGAGGCTTGGCGGGGAGCTGTTTTTT.

The gene calls are TRBV5-4 and TRBJ1-1; 10 bases fit TRBD1. CDR1 is SGHNT, CDR2 YYREEE, per germline (reference sequence). Germline trimming cut 4 bases from V and 11 bases from J; bases unmatched to any gene: 14. This CDR3 region has 15 residues. The CDR3 protein is CASSPTGQGRFGAFF. CDR3 nucleotide sequence: TGTGCCAGCAGCCCAACGGGACAGGGGAGGTTTGGGGCTTTCTTT.

The chain joins TRBV6-5 to TRBJ1-4; D is possibly TRBD1 (6 bases). Per germline, CDR1 MNHEY and CDR2 SVGAGI. This CDR3 spans 15 amino acids. The V gene lost 5 bases and the J gene lost 3 bases, with 13 bases spanning the gap. For the CDR3, the DNA is TGTGCCAGCAGTCGTCCTTCAGGGGCTAATGAAAAACTGTTTTTT. Residues: CASSRPSGANEKLFF.

This clone was observed a few times. The chain couples TRBV29-1 to TRBJ2-7; possible D gene TRBD1, 6 bases. CDR3 length: 15 residues. Germline CDR1 is SQVTM and CDR2 is ANQGSEA. The germline V and J ends were trimmed by 3 bases and 5 bases, with 20 bases remaining between them. DNA of the CDR3: TGCAGCGTTGACGGCCTGGGGCAGGGGTACCACGAGCAGTACTTC. This codes for CSVDGLGQGYHEQYF.

This chain links TRBV5-1 with TRBJ2-2, with TRBD1 matching over 9 bases. The CDR3 length is 15 residues. Trimming took 3 bases from V and 5 from J; bases not matched to a gene: 5. Per the germline V gene, CDR1 is SGHRS and CDR2 is YFSETQ. This chain's CDR3 is CASSSRDRATGELFF. The CDR3 bases are TGCGCCAGCAGCTCCCGGGACAGGGCAACCGGGGAGCTGTTTTTT.

This clone was observed a few times. The chain carries TRBV30 and TRBJ2-7; D perhaps matches TRBD2 (5 bases). Germline values: CDR1 GTSNPN, CDR2 SVGIG (reference sequence). Trimming cost V 2 bases and J 2 bases, with 13 bases left between them. This CDR3 has 14 amino acids. Here the CDR3 DNA reads TGTGCCTGGAGTCGGCGGACGGGGACCTACGAGCAGTACTTC. Translated, it gives CAWSRRTGTYEQYF. Filled out from reference TRBV30 and TRBJ2-7, the complete variable domain reads SQTIHQWPATLVQPVGSPLSLECTVEGTSNPNLYWYRQAAGRGLQLLFYSVGIGQISSEVPQNLSASRPQDRQFILSSKKLLLSDSGFYLCAWSRRTGTYEQYFGPGTRLTVT.

This clone has more than one count but fewer than ten. J is TRBJ1-1 and V is TRBV29-1; tentative D call: TRBD1 (5 bases). The CDR3 has 14 amino acids. Germline CDR1 SQVTM, CDR2 ANQGSEA. Trimming took off 1 base at V and 6 bases at J, with 15 bases between the two ends. This CDR3 reads CSVEGLTGGSEAFF. CDR3 DNA: TGCAGCGTTGAAGGTCTTACGGGGGGGTCTGAAGCTTTCTTT.

The J gene is TRBJ1-2, the V gene TRBV7-9, with TRBD1 matching over 10 bases. Germline lookup yields CDR1 SEHNR and CDR2 FQNEAQ (reference sequence). The V segment lost 8 bases and the J segment 3 bases; nucleotides outside the gene matches: 6. This CDR3 is 14 amino acids long. CDR3 sequence reads: CASRPGTGDYGYTF. As DNA, the CDR3 is TGTGCCAGCCGACCCGGGACAGGGGACTATGGCTACACCTTC.

The chain is built from TRBV27 and TRBJ2-1; no clear D gene. The CDR3 has 16 amino acids. The germline V gene has CDR1 MNHEY and CDR2 SMNVEV (reference sequence). Trimming stripped 7 bases from V and 1 base from J, with 17 bases between. The CDR3 nucleotides are TGTGCCAGCACCCTGTTCGGTTCGCGGTCCTACAATGAGCAGTTCTTC. Translated, it gives CASTLFGSRSYNEQFF.

The J gene is TRBJ2-3, the V gene TRBV2; D may be TRBD1 (5 bases). CDR1 is SNHLY and CDR2 is FYNNEI in the germline V gene. The ends were cut back, 9 bases at V and 1 base at J, with 11 bases in the middle. The CDR3 sequence is 13 residues long. CDR3 nucleotides: TGTGCCAGAAACAGGTTAGGCACAGATACGCAGTATTTT. It codes for CARNRLGTDTQYF. Filled out from reference TRBV2 and TRBJ2-3, the complete variable domain reads EPEVTQTPSHQVTQMGQEVILRCVPISNHLYFYWYRQILGQKVEFLVSFYNNEISEKSEIFDDQFSVERPDGSNFTLKIRSTKLEDSAMYFCARNRLGTDTQYFGPGTRLTVL.

The genes are TRBV7-9 and TRBJ2-1, with D possibly matching TRBD1 (6 bases). This CDR3 contains 14 residues. Per germline, CDR1 SEHNR and CDR2 FQNEAQ (reference sequence). V was cut by 5 bases and J by 4 bases, with 12 bases left in between. The CDR3 protein is CASSVTGDYNEQFF. In DNA, the CDR3 is TGTGCCAGCAGCGTGACAGGCGATTACAATGAGCAGTTCTTC.

The chain combines TRBV4-3 with TRBJ2-1; tentatively, D is TRBD1 (5 bases). Deletions cut 1 base from V and 10 bases from J, with 8 bases between. Germline V gene data show CDR1 as LGHNA and CDR2 as YSLEER. CDR3 length: 12 amino acids. This CDR3 reads CASSQVQGEQFF. Here the CDR3 DNA reads TGCGCCAGCAGCCAAGTGCAGGGCGAGCAGTTCTTC.

The chain links TRBV28 to TRBJ2-1; TRBD1 aligns across 7 bases. The CDR3 is made up of 15 amino acids. Germline V gene sequence: CDR1 MDHEN, CDR2 SYDVKM. With V trimmed by 2 bases and J by 9 bases, 10 bases remained unmatched. Here the CDR3 reads CASSLRAGGNSEQFF. The CDR3 coding sequence is TGTGCCAGCAGTTTAAGGGCAGGGGGAAATAGTGAGCAGTTCTTC.

The chain employs TRBV7-3 and TRBJ2-4, with TRBD2 matching 8 bases. This CDR3 contains 14 residues. The V gene's germline CDR1 is SGHTA and CDR2 FQGTGA. The trim removed 3 bases at V and 7 bases at J, leaving 5 bases unmatched. The CDR3 bases are TGTGCCAGCAGCTTGGCAGCGGGAGAGAACATTCAGTACTTC. Translated: CASSLAAGENIQYF.

This chain uses TRBV28 with TRBJ1-1, with TRBD1 as a possible D gene (5 bases). CDR1 and CDR2 from the germline V gene are MDHEN and SYDVKM. This CDR3 is 18 amino acids long. V lost 6 bases and J lost 1, with 24 bases in between. CDR3 loop: CASSPGLGRSDGNTEAFF. CDR3 bases: TGTGCCAGCAGCCCCGGTCTGGGGCGGTCTGATGGGAACACTGAAGCTTTCTTT.

This chain connects TRBV7-3 to TRBJ2-2, with 8 bases aligning to TRBD1. Germline trimming cut 5 bases from V and 2 bases from J; bases unmatched to any gene: 7. The CDR3 is 16 residues long. The germline V gene encodes CDR1 SGHTA and CDR2 FQGTGA. CDR3: CASSPGTGHNTGELFF. The CDR3 DNA is TGTGCCAGCAGCCCAGGGACAGGCCACAACACCGGGGAGCTGTTTTTT.

The chain has TRBV5-1 and TRBJ1-1; D gene ambiguous. Trimming took 1 base from V and 1 from J, leaving 5 bases between them. Germline lookup yields CDR1 SGHRS and CDR2 YFSETQ. This CDR3 has 13 residues. The CDR3: CASSLLENTEAFF. CDR3 DNA: TGCGCCAGCAGCTTGCTAGAGAACACTGAAGCTTTCTTT. Filled out from reference TRBV5-1 and TRBJ1-1, the complete variable domain reads KAGVTQTPRYLIKTRGQQVTLSCSPISGHRSVSWYQQTPGQGLQFLFEYFSETQRNKGNFPGRFSGRQFSNSRSEMNVSTLELGDSALYLCASSLLENTEAFFGQGTRLTVV.

This rearrangement joins TRBV2 to TRBJ2-7; 10 nucleotides align to TRBD1. The CDR3 is made up of 13 amino acids. The J segment lost 2 bases and the V segment lost 6 bases, leaving 1 base of the junction unmatched. Per the germline V gene, CDR1 is SNHLY and CDR2 is FYNNEI. CDR3 in amino acids: CASRGQGTYEQYF. DNA for the CDR3: TGTGCCAGCAGGGGACAGGGGACCTACGAGCAGTACTTC.

The genes are TRBV6-5 and TRBJ2-7; maybe TRBD2 (5 bases). The CDR3 has 13 amino acids. Germline CDR1 reads MNHEY; CDR2 reads SVGAGI. Trimming removed 6 bases at V and 3 bases at J, with 12 bases between. The CDR3 region is CASRASAGYEQYF. DNA of the CDR3: TGTGCCAGCAGGGCCAGCGCGGGCTACGAGCAGTACTTC.